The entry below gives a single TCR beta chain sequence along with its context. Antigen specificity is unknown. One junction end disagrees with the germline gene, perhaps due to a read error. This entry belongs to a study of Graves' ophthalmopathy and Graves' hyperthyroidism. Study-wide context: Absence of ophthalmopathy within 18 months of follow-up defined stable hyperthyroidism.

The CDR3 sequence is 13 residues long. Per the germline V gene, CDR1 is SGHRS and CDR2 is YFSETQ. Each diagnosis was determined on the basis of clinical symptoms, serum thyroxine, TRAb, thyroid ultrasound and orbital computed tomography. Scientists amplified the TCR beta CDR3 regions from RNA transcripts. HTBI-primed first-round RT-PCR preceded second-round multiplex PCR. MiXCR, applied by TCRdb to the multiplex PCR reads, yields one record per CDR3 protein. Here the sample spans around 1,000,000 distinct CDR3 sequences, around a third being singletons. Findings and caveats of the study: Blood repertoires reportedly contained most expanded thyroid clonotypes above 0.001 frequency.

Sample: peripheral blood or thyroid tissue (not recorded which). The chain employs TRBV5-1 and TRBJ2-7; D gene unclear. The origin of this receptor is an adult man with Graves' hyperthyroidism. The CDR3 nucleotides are TGTGCCAGCAGCTTGGATCTGGGTCTAAGACAGTACTTC. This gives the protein CASSLDLGLRQYF. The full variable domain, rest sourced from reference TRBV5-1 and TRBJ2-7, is KAGVTQTPRYLIKTRGQQVTLSCSPISGHRSVSWYQQTPGQGLQFLFEYFSETQRNKGNFPGRFSGRQFSNSRSEMNVSTLELGDSALYLCASSLDLGLRQYFGPGTRLTVT.